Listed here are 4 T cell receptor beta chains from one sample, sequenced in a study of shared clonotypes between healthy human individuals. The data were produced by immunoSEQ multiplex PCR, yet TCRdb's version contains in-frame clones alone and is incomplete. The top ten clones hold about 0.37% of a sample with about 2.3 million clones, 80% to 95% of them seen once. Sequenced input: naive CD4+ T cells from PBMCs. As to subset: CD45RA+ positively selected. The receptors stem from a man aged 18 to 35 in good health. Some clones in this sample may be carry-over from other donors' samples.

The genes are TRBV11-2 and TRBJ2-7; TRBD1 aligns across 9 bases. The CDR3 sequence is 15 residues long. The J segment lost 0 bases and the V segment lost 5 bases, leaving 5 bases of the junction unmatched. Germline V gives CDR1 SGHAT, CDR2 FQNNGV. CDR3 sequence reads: CASSRQGESSYEQYF. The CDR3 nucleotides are TGTGCCAGCAGCCGACAGGGGGAAAGCTCCTACGAGCAGTACTTC.

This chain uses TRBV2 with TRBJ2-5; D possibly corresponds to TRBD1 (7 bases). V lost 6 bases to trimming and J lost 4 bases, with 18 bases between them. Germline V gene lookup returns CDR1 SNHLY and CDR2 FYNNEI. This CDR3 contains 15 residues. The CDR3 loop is CASSATRQGAETQYF. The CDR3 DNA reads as TGTGCCAGCAGCGCGACTAGACAGGGAGCAGAGACCCAGTACTTC.

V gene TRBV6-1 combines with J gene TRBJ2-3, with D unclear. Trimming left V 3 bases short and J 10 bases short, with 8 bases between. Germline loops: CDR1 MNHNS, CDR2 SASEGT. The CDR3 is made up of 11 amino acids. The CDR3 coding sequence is TGTGCCAGCAGTGACGGAGTTCCGCAGTATTTT. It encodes CASSDGVPQYF.

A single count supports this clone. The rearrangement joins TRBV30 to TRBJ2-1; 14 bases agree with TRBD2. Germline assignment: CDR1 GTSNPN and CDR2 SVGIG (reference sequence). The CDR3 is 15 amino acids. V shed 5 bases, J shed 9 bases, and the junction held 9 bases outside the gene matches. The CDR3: CAWQKGLAGAGEQFF. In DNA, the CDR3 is TGTGCCTGGCAAAAGGGACTAGCGGGAGCTGGTGAGCAGTTCTTC.